The T cell receptor beta chain under discussion was sequenced for a study of T cells in Graves' hyperthyroidism and ophthalmopathy. Overall study results and limits: Progression to ophthalmopathy was predicted a median of roughly 6.5 months early. Among thyroid clonotypes expanded above 0.001, most also appeared in blood.

This clonotype was picked up a small number of times. Its antigen is currently unknown. The PBMCs were taken from around 9.1 ml of fresh peripheral blood. It was RNA transcripts that yielded the amplified TCR beta CDR3 regions. The HTBI primer set served for first-round RT-PCR of the TCR CDR3. One entry per CDR3 protein, called by TCRdb with MiXCR from the multiplex PCR reads. Of a few hundred thousand distinct CDR3 sequences in the sample, 20% to 25% were seen once. Sequencing input: blood. The receptor was isolated from a woman in her seventies with Graves' ophthalmopathy.

The CDR3 DNA reads as TGTGCCATCAGTGTTCGGGGGAGAGGCTACACCTTC. This encodes CAISVRGRGYTF. The chain employs TRBV10-3 and TRBJ1-2, with D possibly matching TRBD1 (5 bases). The CDR3 extends over 12 amino acids. The V end lost 4 bases, the J end lost 8 bases, and 11 bases lay between the germline ends. The germline V gene encodes CDR1 ENHRY and CDR2 SYGVKD.